This T cell receptor (beta chain) came from a study of T cells in Graves' hyperthyroidism and ophthalmopathy. RNA transcripts provided the source from which TCR beta CDR3 regions were amplified. RT-PCR in the first round (using the HTBI primer set) targeted the TCR CDR3. TCRdb used MiXCR to reprocess the multiplex PCR reads, holding one entry per CDR3 protein. The sample has more than 550,000 distinct CDR3 sequences, around 16% seen once. Study-wide results and limits: Most thyroid clonotypes with frequency above 0.001 were detected in blood.

This clonotype occurred a few times. Its antigen is currently unknown. A read error is possible here, since a much larger clone lies one base away. Uncontrolled infection, other autoimmune disease, pregnancy or lactation disqualified patients from enrolment. Using approximately 10 ml of fresh peripheral blood, PBMCs were prepared. Sequencing input: blood. The sequence was collected from a man aged 45-65 years with Graves' hyperthyroidism.

The CDR3 nucleotides read TGCAGTGCTAGAGATCTAGGCACAGATACGCAGTATTTT. Amino acids: CSARDLGTDTQYF. The rearrangement uses TRBV20-1 and TRBJ2-3; D is undetermined. This CDR3 contains 13 residues. Per the germline V gene, CDR1 is DFQATT and CDR2 is SNEGSKA (reference sequence). Trimming shortened V by 0 bases and J by 1 base, and 5 bases separated the two germline ends.